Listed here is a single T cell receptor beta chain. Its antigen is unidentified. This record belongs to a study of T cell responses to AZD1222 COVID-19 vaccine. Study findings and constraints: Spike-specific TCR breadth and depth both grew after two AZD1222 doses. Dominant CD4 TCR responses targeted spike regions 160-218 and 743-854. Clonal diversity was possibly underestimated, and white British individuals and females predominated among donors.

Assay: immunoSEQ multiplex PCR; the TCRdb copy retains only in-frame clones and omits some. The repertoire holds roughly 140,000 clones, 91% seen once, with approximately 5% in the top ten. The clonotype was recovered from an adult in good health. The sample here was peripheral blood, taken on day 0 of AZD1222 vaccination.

The CDR3, as DNA: TGTGCCAGCAGCTTCCACAGGGATGAGCAGTTCTTC. Its translation: CASSFHRDEQFF. The chain couples TRBV6-2 or TRBV6-3 to TRBJ2-1, with a possible D match to TRBD1 (6 bases). The CDR3 runs to 12 residues. The germline CDR1 and CDR2 sequences are MNHEY and SVGEGT. Trimming removed 6 bases from V and 8 bases from J, with 11 bases in between.